The 26 T cell receptor beta chains below come from one sample, sequenced in a study of cytomegalovirus exposure and HLA in healthy donors (TCRdb year 2017). Library construction relied on the immunoSEQ multiplex PCR assay. TCRdb carries this immuneACCESS record with in-frame sequences only. Its versions omit some clonotypes, under half of them owing to an unresolved V gene in the studies checked, with the rest unexplained. The sample table records 300,000 to 400,000 clones; more than 80% of these occur just once. Clones ranked in the top ten supply roughly 0.75% of the sample. The sample taken for sequencing was PBMCs. The receptor source for this set is a woman aged 18-29 years in good health and CMV-seronegative.

The rearrangement joins TRBV27 to TRBJ2-1; 9 positions agree with TRBD2. V lost 6 bases to trimming and J lost 8 bases; unmatched junction nucleotides: 8. The germline CDR1 and CDR2 sequences are MNHEY and SMNVEV (reference sequence). The CDR3 covers 14 residues. Here the CDR3 reads CASSSGTSFDEQFF. CDR3 coding DNA: TGTGCCAGCAGCTCGGGGACTAGCTTTGATGAGCAGTTCTTC.

This chain's CDR3 is CASSSTGGPNEKLFF. As DNA, the CDR3 is TGTGCCAGCAGTTCCACAGGGGGTCCCAATGAAAAACTGTTTTTT. The chain has TRBV2 and TRBJ1-4; TRBD1 matches 8 bases. The CDR3 consists of 15 residues. The germline CDR1 and CDR2 sequences are SNHLY and FYNNEI. V lost 5 bases and J lost 5; bases outside the gene matches: 7.

Here the CDR3 DNA reads TGTGCCAGCAGTTTATATGCCGGAGCCGGGGAGCTGTTTTTT. Translation: CASSLYAGAGELFF. The chain employs TRBV27 and TRBJ2-2; no definite D call. Deletions cut 1 base from V and 6 bases from J, with 9 bases between. The CDR3 length is 14 residues. CDR1 and CDR2 (germline): MNHEY, SMNVEV (reference sequence).

The rearrangement uses TRBV4-2 and TRBJ2-5, with 7 nucleotides matching TRBD2. CDR3 length: 18 amino acids. Per germline, CDR1 LGHNA and CDR2 YNFKEQ. Trimming took 0 bases from V and 4 from J; bases not matched to a gene: 14. The CDR3 nucleotides read TGTGCCAGCAGCCAAGATCACCCCGGGACTACGAGTGGAGAGACCCAGTACTTC. Translated, it gives CASSQDHPGTTSGETQYF.

This clone turned up a few times. J is TRBJ2-3 and V is TRBV5-4; no clear D. The CDR3 spans 14 residues. Germline CDR1 and CDR2: SGHNT and YYREEE (reference sequence). V was cut by 1 base and J by 1 base, with 7 bases left in between. In nucleotides, the CDR3 is TGTGCCAGCAGCTTGTCCCTCGGCACAGATACGCAGTATTTT. Encoded protein: CASSLSLGTDTQYF.

The chain recombines TRBV6-5 with TRBJ2-3; possible D gene TRBD2, 6 bases. In germline, CDR1 is MNHEY, CDR2 SVGAGI. This CDR3 region has 14 residues. With 0 bases removed from V and 5 bases from J, the gap between germline ends came to 9 bases. The CDR3 DNA reads TGTGCCAGCAGTTACTCGGGGGGAGGAGATACGCAGTATTTT. Residues: CASSYSGGGDTQYF.

The rearrangement links TRBV5-1 to TRBJ1-2, with 7 bases lining up with TRBD1. Per the germline V gene, CDR1 is SGHRS and CDR2 is YFSETQ. The CDR3 is made up of 16 amino acids. Unmatched junction bases numbered 9, after V lost 4 bases and J lost 0 bases. CDR3 sequence (DNA): TGCGCCAGCAGCAGTTACGGACAGGAGGCTAACTATGGCTACACCTTC. This encodes CASSSYGQEANYGYTF.

V gene TRBV5-1 combines with J gene TRBJ2-3, with D hard to call. The CDR3 spans 14 residues. From germline, CDR1 is SGHRS and CDR2 YFSETQ. V was cut by 1 base and J by 3 bases, with 9 bases left in between. The CDR3 DNA is TGCGCCAGCAGCTTGCAGGAACTTACAGATACGCAGTATTTT. Amino acid sequence: CASSLQELTDTQYF.

This clone was picked up one time. J is TRBJ2-3 and V is TRBV6-6; TRBD2 matches at 7 bases. Germline trimming cut 5 bases from V and 4 bases from J; bases unmatched to any gene: 6. The CDR3 consists of 14 residues. Germline V lookup: CDR1 MNHNY, CDR2 SVGAGI (reference sequence). The DNA for the CDR3 is TGTGCCAGCAGTGGGGGGGGAGGAGCAGATACGCAGTATTTT. Protein: CASSGGGGADTQYF.

Here the CDR3 reads CASSSGTPSGANVLTF. The CDR3 DNA reads TGTGCCAGCAGTTCCGGGACACCCTCTGGGGCCAACGTCCTGACTTTC. The chain combines TRBV27 with TRBJ2-6; D is perhaps TRBD1 (6 bases). Germline loops: CDR1 MNHEY, CDR2 SMNVEV (reference sequence). Trimming shortened V by 4 bases and J by 0 bases, and 10 bases separated the two germline ends. CDR3 size: 16 residues.

The chain has TRBV11-2 and TRBJ2-7; TRBD1 might be the D (6 bases). This CDR3 contains 14 residues. V lost 5 bases and J 5 bases, leaving 16 bases between the germline ends. Germline-derived CDR1 and CDR2 are SGHAT and FQNNGV. DNA for the CDR3: TGTGCCAGCAGCCTGGTCACAGGGAGCCACGAGCAGTACTTC. Translated, it gives CASSLVTGSHEQYF.

The chain joins TRBV6-6 to TRBJ2-4; maybe TRBD1 (6 bases). The germline V gene has CDR1 MNHNY and CDR2 SVGAGI (reference sequence). V lost 2 bases, J lost 0 bases, and 11 bases lay in between. The CDR3 is made up of 16 amino acids. This chain's CDR3 is CASSYLMDRAKNIQYF. CDR3 bases: TGTGCCAGCAGTTACCTAATGGACAGAGCCAAAAACATTCAGTACTTC.

The V gene is TRBV2, the J gene TRBJ1-1; TRBD1 agrees at 7 bases. Germline loops: CDR1 SNHLY, CDR2 FYNNEI. Trimming at V came to 4 bases and at J to 5 bases, leaving 10 bases not matched to a gene. The CDR3 is 15 residues long. CDR3 sequence reads: CASSATQGRGTEAFF. DNA of the CDR3: TGTGCCAGCAGTGCTACACAGGGGCGCGGGACTGAAGCTTTCTTT.

This rearrangement joins TRBV5-1 to TRBJ1-3, with 9 bases identical to TRBD1. Germline lookup yields CDR1 SGHRS and CDR2 YFSETQ. This CDR3 region has 15 residues. V lost 4 bases and J lost 4; bases outside the gene matches: 6. The CDR3 DNA follows: TGCGCCAGCAGCCGAACAGGGGGCGCGGGAAACACCATATATTTT. It translates to CASSRTGGAGNTIYF.

V is TRBV19 and J is TRBJ2-3; D might be TRBD2 (5 bases). Trimming took off 5 bases at V and 7 bases at J, with 7 bases between the two ends. CDR3 length: 11 residues. Germline assignment: CDR1 LNHDA and CDR2 SQIVND (reference sequence). The CDR3 loop is CASSGENTQYF. CDR3 bases: TGTGCCAGTAGTGGGGAGAATACGCAGTATTTT. The whole variable domain, remainder taken from reference TRBV19 and TRBJ2-3, is DGGITQSPKYLFRKEGQNVTLSCEQNLNHDAMYWYRQDPGQGLRLIYYSQIVNDFQKGDIAEGYSVSREKKESFPLTVTSAQKNPTAFYLCASSGENTQYFGPGTRLTVL.

This clone was seen once. J is TRBJ2-7 and V is TRBV6-5, with 7 nucleotides matching TRBD1. This CDR3 is 14 amino acids long. Losses at the gene ends were 2 bases for V and 2 bases for J; bases not matched to a gene: 3. In germline, CDR1 is MNHEY, CDR2 SVGAGI. The CDR3 DNA is TGTGCCAGCAGTTACGGGACAGCCCCCTACGAGCAGTACTTC. This codes for CASSYGTAPYEQYF.

J is TRBJ2-4 and V is TRBV5-6, with 9 bases fitting TRBD2. CDR1 and CDR2 (germline): SGHDT, YYEEEE. With 2 bases clipped from V and 3 bases from J, the junction kept 6 bases outside the gene matches. The CDR3 is made up of 16 amino acids. CDR3: CASSFSGGVDKNIQYF. The CDR3 DNA sequence: TGTGCCAGCAGCTTTAGCGGGGGTGTTGACAAAAACATTCAGTACTTC. Using reference TRBV5-6 and TRBJ2-4 for the parts outside the CDR3, the full variable domain is DAGVTQSPTHLIKTRGQQVTLRCSPKSGHDTVSWYQQALGQGPQFIFQYYEEEERQRGNFPDRFSGHQFPNYSSELNVNALLLGDSALYLCASSFSGGVDKNIQYFGAGTRLSVL.

The J gene is TRBJ2-7, the V gene TRBV30; 10 nucleotides match TRBD1. Germline CDR1 and CDR2: GTSNPN and SVGIG (reference sequence). V shed 2 bases, J shed 0 bases, and the junction held 1 base outside the gene matches. This CDR3 has 14 amino acids. The CDR3 region is CAWSWDRGSYEQYF. CDR3 sequence (DNA): TGTGCCTGGAGTTGGGACAGGGGCTCCTACGAGCAGTACTTC.

J is TRBJ2-2 and V is TRBV9, with D possibly being TRBD2 (6 bases). Deletions cut 4 bases from V and 5 bases from J, with 18 bases between. Germline CDR1 and CDR2: SGDLS and YYNGEE. The CDR3 contains 16 residues. The CDR3 spells CASSYPPRAGTGELFF. The CDR3 DNA is TGTGCCAGCAGCTACCCTCCGCGGGCGGGGACCGGGGAGCTGTTTTTT.

This clone was observed a single time. CDR3: CASSYYPSGRGKTQYF. The CDR3 DNA is TGTGCCAGCAGTTATTACCCTAGCGGTCGCGGCAAGACCCAGTACTTC. J is TRBJ2-5 and V is TRBV6-5, with 7 bases that match TRBD2. The germline V gene has CDR1 MNHEY and CDR2 SVGAGI. This CDR3 contains 16 residues. The ends lost 3 bases at V and 6 bases at J; junction bases unmatched: 13.

V and J are TRBV5-1 and TRBJ1-6, with TRBD1 as a possible D gene (6 bases). Looked up from germline, CDR1 is SGHRS and CDR2 is YFSETQ. V was shortened by 4 bases and J by 16 bases, with 15 bases between the two germline ends. This CDR3 is built from 12 residues. In nucleotides, the CDR3 is TGCGCCAGCAGCCCAGACAGGTTCCATCTCCACTTT. Translation gives CASSPDRFHLHF.

This clone was recorded a few times. V gene TRBV5-1 combines with J gene TRBJ2-2; 8 bases align to TRBD1. This CDR3 is built from 15 residues. Trimming cost V 4 bases and J 5 bases; bases outside gene matches: 7. CDR1 is SGHRS and CDR2 is YFSETQ in the germline V gene. CDR3 amino acids: CASSPDRARTGELFF. CDR3 bases: TGCGCCAGCAGCCCGGACAGGGCGAGGACCGGGGAGCTGTTTTTT.

The rearrangement joins TRBV4-1 to TRBJ2-2; D perhaps matches TRBD1 (6 bases). In germline, CDR1 is MGHRA, CDR2 YSYEKL. This CDR3 contains 16 residues. Trimming cost V 3 bases and J 0 bases, with 11 bases left between them. The CDR3: CASSHAGTSNTGELFF. CDR3 nucleotides: TGCGCCAGCAGCCACGCCGGGACATCGAACACCGGGGAGCTGTTTTTT.

The gene calls are TRBV10-3 and TRBJ2-3; D might be TRBD2 (6 bases). Deletions cut 9 bases from V and 2 bases from J, with 12 bases between. Germline CDR1 is ENHRY and CDR2 is SYGVKD. This CDR3 has 13 residues. This CDR3 reads CAITGGDTDTQYF. In DNA, the CDR3 is TGTGCCATTACCGGGGGTGACACAGATACGCAGTATTTT.

The V gene is TRBV7-9, the J gene TRBJ2-6; D might be TRBD1 (6 bases). Germline V gives CDR1 SEHNR, CDR2 FQNEAQ (reference sequence). Trimming left V 1 base short and J 2 bases short, with 15 bases between. The CDR3 is 18 residues long. The CDR3 DNA reads as TGTGCCAGCAGCTTAGGAGTGGGGGCGCGGACTGGGGCCAACGTCCTGACTTTC. Translating gives CASSLGVGARTGANVLTF.

The genes are TRBV27 and TRBJ2-6; the match to TRBD1 covers 9 bases. The V segment lost 7 bases and the J segment 0 bases; nucleotides outside the gene matches: 7. CDR3 size: 17 residues. Germline CDR1 MNHEY, CDR2 SMNVEV (reference sequence). The CDR3 bases are TGTGCCAGCACTACCGGGACAGGGATCTCTGGGGCCAACGTCCTGACTTTC. Its translation is CASTTGTGISGANVLTF.